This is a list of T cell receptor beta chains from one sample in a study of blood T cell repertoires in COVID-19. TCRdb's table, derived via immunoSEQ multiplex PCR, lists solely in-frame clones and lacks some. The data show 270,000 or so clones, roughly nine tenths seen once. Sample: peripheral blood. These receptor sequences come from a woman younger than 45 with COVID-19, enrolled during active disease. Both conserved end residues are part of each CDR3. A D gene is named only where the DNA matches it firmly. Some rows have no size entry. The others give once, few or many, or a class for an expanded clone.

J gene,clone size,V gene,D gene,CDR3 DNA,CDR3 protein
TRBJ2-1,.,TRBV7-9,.,TGTGCCAGCAGCTCTTACCGGGACTGGCAGTTCTTC,CASSSYRDWQFF
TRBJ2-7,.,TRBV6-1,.,TGTGCCAGCAGTGAAGTAACACAATACGAGCAGTACTTC,CASSEVTQYEQYF
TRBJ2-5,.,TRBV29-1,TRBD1,TGCAGCGTTGGCCCCACCGACAGGGGCCAGACCCAGTACTTC,CSVGPTDRGQTQYF
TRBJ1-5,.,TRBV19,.,TGTGCCAGTAGTATAGATCGGGAACAGCCCCAGCATTTT,CASSIDREQPQHF
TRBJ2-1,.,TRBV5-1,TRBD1,TGCGCCAGCAGCTTAAGACAGGGGCTCAACAATGAGCAGTTCTTC,CASSLRQGLNNEQFF
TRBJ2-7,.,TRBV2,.,TGTGCCAGCAGTGAACAGCCCAGGGAGCAGTACTTC,CASSEQPREQYF
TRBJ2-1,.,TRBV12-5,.,TGTGCTAGTGCGTTCGGGGTTGTGGGGAGCTCCTACAATGAGCAGTTCTTC,CASAFGVVGSSYNEQFF
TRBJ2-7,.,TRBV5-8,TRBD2,TGTGCCAGCAGCTTGATTAGGAGCGGGGGGTCTGTCGAGCAGTACTTC,CASSLIRSGGSVEQYF
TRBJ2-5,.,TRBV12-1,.,TGTGCCAGCAGCTTTACGGGGGAGACCCAGTACTTC,CASSFTGETQYF
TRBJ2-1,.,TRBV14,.,TGTGCCAGCAGCCAAGTGGCTGAGCAGTTCTTC,CASSQVAEQFF
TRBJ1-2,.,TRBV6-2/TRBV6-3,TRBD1,TGTGCCAGCAGCCGCCCGGGACAGGGGGCAAACTATGGCTACACCTTC,CASSRPGQGANYGYTF
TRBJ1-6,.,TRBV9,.,TGTGCCAGCAGCTCCAGGGTCTCGAATTCACCCCTCCACTTT,CASSSRVSNSPLHF
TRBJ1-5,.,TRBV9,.,TGTGCCACCCCCAGTTCGACAGGTAATAGCAATCAGCCCCAGCATTTT,CATPSSTGNSNQPQHF
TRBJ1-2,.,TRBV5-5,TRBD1,TGTGCCAGCAGCTTGACTCAACAGGGGCTTAACTATGGCTACACCTTC,CASSLTQQGLNYGYTF
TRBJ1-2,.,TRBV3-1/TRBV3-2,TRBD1,TGTGCCAGCAGCCCACAGGGGGCGGCATGGTATGGCTACACCTTC,CASSPQGAAWYGYTF
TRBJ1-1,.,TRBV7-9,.,TGTGCCAGCAGCTCGGGAGGTTTGCAAGCTTTCTTT,CASSSGGLQAFF
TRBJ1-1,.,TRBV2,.,TGTGCCAGCAGCCGGGACAATTTTTTTGAAGCTTTCTTT,CASSRDNFFEAFF
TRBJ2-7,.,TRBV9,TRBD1,TGTGCCAGCAGCGTCGACGGGACAGGGACCTACGAGCAGTACTTC,CASSVDGTGTYEQYF
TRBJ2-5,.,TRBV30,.,TGTGCCTGGAACTACTTTCAAGAGACCCAGTACTTC,CAWNYFQETQYF
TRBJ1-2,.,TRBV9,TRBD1,TGTGCCAGCAGCACAACCAACAGGGGCGGATATGGCTACACCTTC,CASSTTNRGGYGYTF
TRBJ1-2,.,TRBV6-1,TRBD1,TGTGCCAGCAGTGAAAGGACAGGGCCCAACTATGGCTACACCTTC,CASSERTGPNYGYTF
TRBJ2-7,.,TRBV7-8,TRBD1,TGTGCCAGCAGCTTAATACAGGGGATTTACGAGCAGTACTTC,CASSLIQGIYEQYF
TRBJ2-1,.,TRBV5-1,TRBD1,TGCGCCAGCAGCTTCCGGGACAGGGATACTGAGCAGTTCTTC,CASSFRDRDTEQFF
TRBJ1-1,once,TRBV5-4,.,TGTGCCAGCAGCTTGGTGGCGGCCGGGACTGAAGCTTTCTTT,CASSLVAAGTEAFF
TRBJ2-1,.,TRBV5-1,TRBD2,TGCGCCAGCAGCTTGGCGGCTAGCGGGGCCTACAATGAGCAGTTCTTC,CASSLAASGAYNEQFF
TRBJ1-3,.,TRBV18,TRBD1,TGTGCCAGCTCACCGGGACAGGGGGCTCTCAACACCATATATTTT,CASSPGQGALNTIYF
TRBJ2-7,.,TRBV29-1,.,TGCAGCGTTCGTACCCAACTCCCCGAGCAGTACTTC,CSVRTQLPEQYF